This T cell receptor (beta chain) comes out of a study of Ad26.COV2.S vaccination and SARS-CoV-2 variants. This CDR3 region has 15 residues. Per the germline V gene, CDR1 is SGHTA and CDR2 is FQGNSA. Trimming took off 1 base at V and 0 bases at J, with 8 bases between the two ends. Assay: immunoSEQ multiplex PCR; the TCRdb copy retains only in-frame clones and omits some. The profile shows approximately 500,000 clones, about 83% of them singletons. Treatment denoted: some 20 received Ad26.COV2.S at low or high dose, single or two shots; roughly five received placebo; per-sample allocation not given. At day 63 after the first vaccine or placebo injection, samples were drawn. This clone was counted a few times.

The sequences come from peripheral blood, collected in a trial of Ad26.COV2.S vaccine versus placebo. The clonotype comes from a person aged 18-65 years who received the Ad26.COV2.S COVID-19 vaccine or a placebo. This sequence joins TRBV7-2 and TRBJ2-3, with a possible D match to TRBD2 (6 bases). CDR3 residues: CASSLVGLSTDTQYF. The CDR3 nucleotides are TGTGCCAGCAGCTTAGTGGGACTCAGCACAGATACGCAGTATTTT. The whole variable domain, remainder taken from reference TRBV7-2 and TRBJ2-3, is GAGVSQSPSNKVTEKGKDVELRCDPISGHTALYWYRQSLGQGLEFLIYFQGNSAPDKSGLPSDRFSAERTGGSVSTLTIQRTQQEDSAVYLCASSLVGLSTDTQYFGPGTRLTVL.